The 27 T cell receptor beta chains below come from one sample, sequenced in a study of blood T cell repertoires in COVID-19. Method: immunoSEQ multiplex PCR; TCRdb's copy keeps in-frame clones and lacks some. This table holds about 60,000 clones, just under 85% found once. Sequenced sample: peripheral blood. These receptors came from a man aged 55 to 70 with acute or convalescent COVID-19.

The V call is TRBV12-3 or TRBV12-4, the J call TRBJ2-2; no definite D call. The CDR3 runs to 12 residues. V dropped 10 bases and J dropped 4 bases, with 10 bases sitting between them. The CDR3 DNA reads TGTGCCACCAGAACAACCACCGGGGAGCTGTTTTTT. It specifies CATRTTTGELFF.

The chain uses TRBV28 and TRBJ1-1; TRBD1 agrees at 9 bases. With 5 bases clipped from V and 7 bases from J, the junction kept 8 bases outside the gene matches. Germline V gene data show CDR1 as MDHEN and CDR2 as SYDVKM. This CDR3 is 14 amino acids long. In DNA form, the CDR3 reads TGTGCCAGCAGTCCAACAGGGGGCGCCCTTGAAGCTTTCTTT. Residues: CASSPTGGALEAFF.

This sequence joins TRBV6-1 and TRBJ2-6; a possible D gene is TRBD2 (6 bases). The CDR3 totals 17 residues. The V gene's germline CDR1 is MNHNS and CDR2 SASEGT. V dropped 4 bases and J dropped 2 bases, with 15 bases sitting between them. The CDR3 sequence: CASSAGQSSAGANVLTF. The CDR3 DNA reads TGTGCCAGCAGTGCTGGACAATCTAGCGCTGGGGCCAACGTCCTGACTTTC.

This clone was seen a few times. The chain links TRBV6-5 to TRBJ1-2; D possibly corresponds to TRBD1 (6 bases). The CDR3 contains 15 residues. Trimming stripped 9 bases from V and 5 bases from J, with 22 bases between. Per the germline V gene, CDR1 is MNHEY and CDR2 is SVGAGI. CDR3 nucleotide sequence: TGTGCCAGGCGCCCACTAGAGGGGGGGGAGTATGGCTACACCTTC. It is translated as CARRPLEGGEYGYTF.

V gene TRBV27 combines with J gene TRBJ1-5; D unclear. The CDR3 is 13 residues long. Germline loops: CDR1 MNHEY, CDR2 SMNVEV (reference sequence). V dropped 3 bases and J dropped 4 bases, with 7 bases sitting between them. CDR3 DNA: TGTGCCAGCAGTTTCGGTTTAAATCAGCCCCAGCATTTT. It yields the protein CASSFGLNQPQHF.

This clone was recorded once. V and J are TRBV19 and TRBJ2-2; TRBD2 matches 8 bases. The CDR3 runs 12 residues. The V gene's germline CDR1 is LNHDA and CDR2 SQIVND (reference sequence). After removal of 6 bases from V and 6 bases from J, the junction contained 0 bases not matched to a gene. This CDR3 is CASRGLAGELFF. The CDR3 coding sequence is TGTGCCAGTAGGGGACTAGCCGGGGAGCTGTTTTTT.

This chain uses TRBV30 with TRBJ1-5, with TRBD1 as a possible D gene (6 bases). Trimming left V 5 bases short and J 3 bases short, with 8 bases between. This CDR3 has 12 residues. Germline CDR1 reads GTSNPN; CDR2 reads SVGIG (reference sequence). The CDR3 here is CAWGTPNQPQHF. In DNA, the CDR3 is TGTGCCTGGGGGACACCCAATCAGCCCCAGCATTTT.

This chain joins TRBV9 and TRBJ2-5; 8 bases are a match to TRBD2. The junction had 6 bases not matched to a gene; V was cut back by 4 bases and J by 4 bases. Per the germline V gene, CDR1 is SGDLS and CDR2 is YYNGEE. The CDR3 has 14 residues. The CDR3 DNA reads as TGTGCCAGCAGCCCAAGGACTAGCCCAGAGACCCAGTACTTC. This translates into CASSPRTSPETQYF.

V gene TRBV10-3 combines with J gene TRBJ1-2; D might be TRBD1 (6 bases). Germline loops: CDR1 ENHRY, CDR2 SYGVKD. The V gene lost 6 bases and the J gene lost 8 bases, with 16 bases spanning the gap. The CDR3 runs to 13 residues. The CDR3 loop is CAIRIRDIEGYTF. Written as DNA, the CDR3 is TGTGCCATCAGAATCCGGGACATAGAGGGCTACACCTTC.

V and J are TRBV5-1 and TRBJ2-5; the D is unclear. CDR3 length equals 13 residues. Germline lookup yields CDR1 SGHRS and CDR2 YFSETQ. V was cut by 4 bases and J by 3 bases, with 10 bases left in between. CDR3 in DNA: TGCGCCAGCAGCGCCGGTTCAAAAGAGACCCAGTACTTC. It yields the protein CASSAGSKETQYF.

The V call is TRBV2, the J call TRBJ1-2; D possibly corresponds to TRBD1 (5 bases). The V end lost 4 bases, the J end lost 2 bases, and 11 bases lay between the germline ends. Germline V gene lookup returns CDR1 SNHLY and CDR2 FYNNEI. The CDR3 is made up of 14 amino acids. The CDR3 bases are TGTGCCAGCAGTGTAGAACAGGCCAACTATGGCTACACCTTC. Its protein is CASSVEQANYGYTF.

The chain uses TRBV6-5 and TRBJ1-1, with 8 bases fitting TRBD1. Losses at the gene ends were 4 bases for V and 0 bases for J; bases not matched to a gene: 1. The CDR3 spans 14 residues. The germline V gene encodes CDR1 MNHEY and CDR2 SVGAGI. The CDR3 is CASSSDRVNTEAFF. In DNA, the CDR3 is TGTGCCAGCAGTTCGGACAGGGTGAACACTGAAGCTTTCTTT.

The CDR3 sequence is CASSQDKEGEGKRSKNIQYF. The CDR3 DNA follows: TGTGCCAGCAGCCAAGATAAGGAGGGCGAAGGGAAAAGGTCCAAAAACATTCAGTACTTC. The chain combines TRBV3-1 (or the pseudogene TRBV3-2) with TRBJ2-4, with D perhaps matching TRBD2 (6 bases). This CDR3 contains 20 residues. V lost 0 bases and J lost 2, with 23 bases in between. Per the germline V gene, CDR1 is LGHDT and CDR2 is YNNKEL (reference sequence).

The chain is built from TRBV6-1 and TRBJ1-3; D not certain. Germline CDR1 reads MNHNS; CDR2 reads SASEGT. The CDR3 loop spans 16 amino acids. Trimming removed 4 bases at V and 4 bases at J, with 17 bases between. CDR3 sequence: CASSARSGSRGNTIYF. The DNA for the CDR3 is TGTGCCAGCAGTGCCCGCTCGGGGTCCAGGGGAAACACCATATATTTT.

The chain links TRBV4-1 to TRBJ2-3, with 8 bases aligning to TRBD2. This CDR3 comprises 16 residues. Germline-derived CDR1 and CDR2 are MGHRA and YSYEKL. The V segment lost 2 bases and the J segment 2 bases; nucleotides outside the gene matches: 6. In nucleotides, the CDR3 is TGCGCCAGCAGCCAAAGAAGCGGGGGAACCACAGATACGCAGTATTTT. As protein: CASSQRSGGTTDTQYF.

V and J are TRBV23-1 and TRBJ1-5, with TRBD1 matching over 7 bases. TRBV23-1 has ORF status, its function being uncertain. The length of the CDR3 is 18 residues. J gave up 0 bases and V 2 bases, and 10 bases lay outside the gene matches. CDR3 loop: CASSQNLWTGISNQPQHF. The DNA for the CDR3 is TGCGCCAGCAGTCAAAACCTTTGGACAGGCATTAGCAATCAGCCCCAGCATTTT.

The rearrangement links TRBV5-1 to TRBJ1-4; TRBD1 matches at 7 bases. Germline V gives CDR1 SGHRS, CDR2 YFSETQ. The CDR3 is 14 amino acids. J was trimmed by 4 bases and V by 0 bases; bases with no gene match: 0. The CDR3 sequence is CASSLGDSNEKLFF. For the CDR3, the DNA is TGCGCCAGCAGCTTGGGGGACAGTAATGAAAAACTGTTTTTT.

The chain links TRBV7-9 to TRBJ1-1; no reliable D call. Germline V CDR1 and CDR2: SEHNR, FQNEAQ (reference sequence). V was shortened by 4 bases and J by 1 base, with 10 bases between the two germline ends. The CDR3 contains 14 residues. The CDR3 region has the DNA TGTGCCAGCAGCTCCCGACTGTCGAACACTGAAGCTTTCTTT. Translated: CASSSRLSNTEAFF.

The chain combines TRBV28 with TRBJ2-3; 8 bases line up with TRBD2. The CDR3 loop spans 15 amino acids. Germline lookup yields CDR1 MDHEN and CDR2 SYDVKM. With V trimmed by 3 bases and J by 5 bases, 7 bases remained unmatched. CDR3 sequence: CASSFTGTSQDTQYF. CDR3 sequence (DNA): TGTGCCAGCAGTTTTACCGGGACTAGTCAAGATACGCAGTATTTT.

This sequence joins TRBV5-4 and TRBJ2-3, with 7 bases that match TRBD2. J gave up 7 bases and V 4 bases, and 12 bases lay outside the gene matches. CDR3 size: 15 residues. In germline, CDR1 is SGHNT, CDR2 YYREEE (reference sequence). The CDR3 here is CASSTGTNTRNTQYF. The CDR3, as DNA: TGTGCCAGCAGCACCGGGACTAACACCAGAAATACGCAGTATTTT.

The chain couples TRBV2 to TRBJ1-2; D possibly corresponds to TRBD1 (5 bases). Germline V gene lookup returns CDR1 SNHLY and CDR2 FYNNEI. V gave up 7 bases and J gave up 7 bases, with 16 bases separating them. The CDR3 length is 13 residues. The CDR3 nucleotides read TGTGCCAGCACAGGGCTACTAAGTTCTGGCTACACCTTC. It codes for CASTGLLSSGYTF.

The chain employs TRBV10-3 and TRBJ2-3; a possible D gene is TRBD2 (5 bases). Trimming removed 4 bases at V and 0 bases at J, with 20 bases between. The CDR3 is 18 residues long. Germline values: CDR1 ENHRY, CDR2 SYGVKD. Written as DNA, the CDR3 is TGTGCCATCAGTGGACGCGAAGAGGAGGCGTCTAGCACAGATACGCAGTATTTT. This codes for CAISGREEEASSTDTQYF.

This chain joins TRBV15 and TRBJ1-5; 7 bases are a match to TRBD1. J gave up 5 bases and V 4 bases, and 2 bases lay outside the gene matches. Germline CDR1 reads LNHNV; CDR2 reads YYDKDF (reference sequence). The CDR3 covers 13 residues. CDR3 in DNA: TGTGCCACCAGCACAGGGGGTTATCAGCCCCAGCATTTT. Protein sequence: CATSTGGYQPQHF. The full variable domain, rest sourced from reference TRBV15 and TRBJ1-5, is DAMVIQNPRYQVTQFGKPVTLSCSQTLNHNVMYWYQQKSSQAPKLLFHYYDKDFNNEADTPDNFQSRRPNTSFCFLDIRSPGLGDTAMYLCATSTGGYQPQHFGDGTRLSIL.

This clone has just one count. The chain employs TRBV24-1 and TRBJ2-3; 8 bases fit TRBD2. Germline trimming cut 5 bases from V and 3 bases from J; bases unmatched to any gene: 9. Germline CDR1 KGHDR, CDR2 SFDVKD. The CDR3 is 16 amino acids. The CDR3 sequence is CATSGRGGQGTDTQYF. The DNA of the CDR3 is TGTGCCACCAGTGGCCGGGGGGGCCAGGGGACAGATACGCAGTATTTT.

The V and J genes are TRBV5-1 and TRBJ1-2; TRBD1 agrees at 8 bases. With V trimmed by 3 bases and J by 6 bases, 13 bases remained unmatched. This CDR3 region has 16 residues. The germline V gene has CDR1 SGHRS and CDR2 YFSETQ. CDR3 sequence reads: CASSSRTGHLSDGYTF. For the CDR3, the DNA is TGCGCCAGCAGCTCCCGGACAGGGCATCTGTCGGATGGCTACACCTTC.

J is TRBJ2-1 and V is TRBV6-6; D uncertain. Trimming pared 4 bases from V and 8 bases from J, leaving 9 bases between. From germline, CDR1 is MNHNY and CDR2 SVGAGI (reference sequence). The CDR3 has 12 residues. CDR3 nucleotides: TGTGCCAGCAGTTCCCCTCGTTATGAGCAGTTCTTC. It is translated as CASSSPRYEQFF.

A few counts support this clone. This chain links TRBV6-1 with TRBJ1-6; tentatively, D is TRBD1 (6 bases). The germline V gene has CDR1 MNHNS and CDR2 SASEGT. This CDR3 comprises 13 residues. The V end was cut by 3 bases, the J end by 10 bases, with 10 bases between. CDR3 coding DNA: TGTGCCAGCAGTGAGGACAGTGGCTCACCCCTCCACTTT. It encodes CASSEDSGSPLHF.